The 17 T cell receptor beta chains given below trace back to one sample, sequenced in a study of cytomegalovirus exposure and HLA in healthy donors. The PCR used 60 Vbeta and 13 Jbeta primers. Produced via immunoSEQ multiplex PCR; TCRdb's table is partial and in-frame only. The repertoire holds roughly 250,000 clones, 84% seen once, with about 2% in the top ten. Sequenced material: PBMCs. The receptors shown here come from a middle-aged woman in good health and CMV-seropositive.

This clone was found a few times. The V and J genes are TRBV28 and TRBJ1-1, with 8 positions matching TRBD1. J lost 3 bases, V lost 5 bases, and 11 bases had no gene match. Germline assignment: CDR1 MDHEN and CDR2 SYDVKM. The CDR3 is 16 residues long. The CDR3 DNA is TGTGCCAGCAGTGCCCCCCTTCAGGGGGCGGACACTGAAGCTTTCTTT. It is translated as CASSAPLQGADTEAFF.

V and J are TRBV18 and TRBJ2-3, with 11 bases fitting TRBD2. The germline V gene encodes CDR1 KGHSH and CDR2 LQKENI. The trim removed 0 bases at V and 2 bases at J, leaving 10 bases unmatched. This CDR3 is built from 19 residues. The CDR3 nucleotides are TGTGCCAGCTCACCACCGGAGATAGCGGGAGGGCGGGACACAGATACGCAGTATTTT. It codes for CASSPPEIAGGRDTDTQYF.

V gene TRBV2 combines with J gene TRBJ2-2; TRBD2 is a possible D gene (6 bases). Germline V gene lookup returns CDR1 SNHLY and CDR2 FYNNEI. This CDR3 has 15 amino acids. Trimming shortened V by 7 bases and J by 0 bases, and 12 bases separated the two germline ends. In DNA form, the CDR3 reads TGTGCCAGCATAGGCGGGAATTCGAACACCGGGGAGCTGTTTTTT. Its protein product is CASIGGNSNTGELFF. Filled out from reference TRBV2 and TRBJ2-2, the complete variable domain reads EPEVTQTPSHQVTQMGQEVILRCVPISNHLYFYWYRQILGQKVEFLVSFYNNEISEKSEIFDDQFSVERPDGSNFTLKIRSTKLEDSAMYFCASIGGNSNTGELFFGEGSRLTVL.

CDR3 region: CASSLFGDTQYF. The CDR3 DNA follows: TGTGCCAGCAGCTTATTCGGGGATACGCAGTATTTT. This chain uses TRBV7-3 with TRBJ2-3, with D unclear. CDR3 length equals 12 residues. V was clipped by 2 bases and J by 6 bases, with 6 bases between them. CDR1 SGHTA and CDR2 FQGTGA come from the germline V gene.

CDR3 bases: TGTGCCAGCAGTTACTTGGAGGCCCTGGAGACCCAGTACTTC. This encodes CASSYLEALETQYF. The chain joins TRBV6-6 to TRBJ2-5; perhaps TRBD2 as D (5 bases). Germline V gives CDR1 MNHNY, CDR2 SVGAGI (reference sequence). The CDR3 loop spans 14 amino acids. The germline V and J ends were trimmed by 1 base and 5 bases, with 11 bases remaining between them.

The chain links TRBV7-9 to TRBJ2-7; 8 bases line up with TRBD2. The CDR3 is made up of 14 amino acids. The germline CDR1 and CDR2 sequences are SEHNR and FQNEAQ (reference sequence). Losses at the gene ends were 5 bases for V and 6 bases for J; bases not matched to a gene: 9. The CDR3 DNA is TGTGCCAGCAGCCCAATCGCGGGAGGAGGCGAGCAGTACTTC. It yields the protein CASSPIAGGGEQYF. The entire variable domain, with the rest obtained from reference TRBV7-9 and TRBJ2-7, is as follows: DTGVSQNPRHKITKRGQNVTFRCDPISEHNRLYWYRQTLGQGPEFLTYFQNEAQLEKSRLLSDRFSAERPKGSFSTLEIQRTEQGDSAMYLCASSPIAGGGEQYFGPGTRLTVT.

The rearrangement links TRBV11-3 to TRBJ2-7; 8 bases agree with TRBD2. V lost 9 bases to trimming and J lost 6 bases; unmatched junction nucleotides: 13. From germline, CDR1 is SGHNT and CDR2 YENEEA. The CDR3 length is 14 residues. CDR3 amino acids: CASGRGLESGEQYF. The CDR3 DNA reads TGTGCCAGTGGTCGGGGACTAGAGTCGGGCGAGCAGTACTTC.

The chain uses TRBV15 and TRBJ1-5, with D possibly being TRBD1 (6 bases). V was trimmed by 0 bases and J by 6 bases, leaving 9 bases between them. The CDR3 extends over 14 amino acids. CDR1 is LNHNV, CDR2 YYDKDF, per germline (reference sequence). The CDR3 nucleotides read TGTGCCACCAGCAGAGATCGAGGGGGTCAGCCCCAGCATTTT. Its protein is CATSRDRGGQPQHF.

The genes are TRBV18 and TRBJ2-7; D is possibly TRBD1 (6 bases). Germline V gene lookup returns CDR1 KGHSH and CDR2 LQKENI. The V and J ends lost 2 bases and 0 bases respectively, with 14 bases between them. The CDR3 has 16 amino acids. CDR3 in amino acids: CASSPSATGSSYEQYF. The CDR3 DNA sequence: TGTGCCAGCTCACCATCTGCGACAGGTAGCTCCTACGAGCAGTACTTC.

The chain uses TRBV10-3 and TRBJ2-5; TRBD2 aligns across 12 bases. The germline CDR1 and CDR2 sequences are ENHRY and SYGVKD. V lost 3 bases, J lost 7 bases, and 9 bases stayed unmatched. This CDR3 is 16 amino acids long. The CDR3 bases are TGTGCCATCAGTGAAGGACTAGCGGGGAACTTGGGGACCCAGTACTTC. This codes for CAISEGLAGNLGTQYF.

V is TRBV30 and J is TRBJ2-5, with TRBD2 matching over 9 bases. This CDR3 region has 14 residues. The V segment lost 3 bases and the J segment 4 bases; nucleotides outside the gene matches: 6. Per the germline V gene, CDR1 is GTSNPN and CDR2 is SVGIG (reference sequence). This CDR3 is CAWRLAGAPETQYF. The CDR3 DNA reads as TGTGCCTGGAGATTAGCGGGAGCACCAGAGACCCAGTACTTC.

The rearrangement joins TRBV5-6 to TRBJ2-7; D not resolved. V shed 0 bases and J shed 3 bases, with 4 bases lying between them. The CDR3 sequence is 12 residues long. Germline lookup yields CDR1 SGHDT and CDR2 YYEEEE. This CDR3 is CASSLASYEQYF. The CDR3 nucleotides read TGTGCCAGCAGCTTGGCCAGCTACGAGCAGTACTTC.

This clone was detected only once. The V call is TRBV9, the J call TRBJ2-7; 8 nucleotides align to TRBD1. Germline assignment: CDR1 SGDLS and CDR2 YYNGEE. J was trimmed by 5 bases and V by 4 bases; bases with no gene match: 8. The CDR3 consists of 14 residues. CDR3: CASSPRQGSNEQYF. The CDR3 nucleotides read TGTGCCAGCAGCCCCCGACAGGGGTCCAACGAGCAGTACTTC.

The J gene is TRBJ1-5, the V gene TRBV2; no firm D call. The CDR3 loop spans 14 amino acids. V lost 6 bases and J lost 7, with 16 bases in between. CDR1 is SNHLY, CDR2 FYNNEI, per germline. CDR3 DNA sequence: TGTGCCAGCAGCGTAGGACGAGGGATCCAGCCCCAGCATTTT. As protein: CASSVGRGIQPQHF.

This chain links TRBV11-3 with TRBJ2-7; D uncertain. There are 15 residues in the CDR3. V was pared by 1 base and J by 3 bases, with 13 bases between. From germline, CDR1 is SGHNT and CDR2 YENEEA. The CDR3 region has the DNA TGTGCCAGCAGCTTAGCTACCGGGTTCCGCTACGAGCAGTACTTC. Protein sequence: CASSLATGFRYEQYF. Together with reference TRBV11-3 and TRBJ2-7, the CDR3 gives the full variable domain: EAGVVQSPRYKIIEKKQPVAFWCNPISGHNTLYWYLQNLGQGPELLIRYENEEAVDDSQLPKDRFSAERLKGVDSTLKIQPAELGDSAVYLCASSLATGFRYEQYFGPGTRLTVT.

This clone was seen only a few times. This chain links TRBV4-2 with TRBJ1-6; possibly TRBD1 for D (6 bases). Deletions cut 0 bases from V and 7 bases from J, with 16 bases between. The CDR3 extends over 17 amino acids. Germline CDR1 LGHNA, CDR2 YNFKEQ. This CDR3 reads CASSQEFTGGVNSPLHF. The CDR3 nucleotides read TGTGCCAGCAGCCAAGAGTTTACGGGGGGCGTGAATTCACCCCTCCACTTT.

The CDR3 here is CASSPRQGPYEQYF. The CDR3 nucleotides read TGTGCCAGCAGCCCTCGACAGGGACCCTACGAGCAGTACTTC. The chain joins TRBV7-8 to TRBJ2-7; 7 bases agree with TRBD1. The CDR3 is made up of 14 amino acids. Per the germline V gene, CDR1 is SGHVS and CDR2 is FQNEAQ. V lost 5 bases, J lost 2 bases, and 6 bases stayed unmatched. Using reference TRBV7-8 and TRBJ2-7 for the parts outside the CDR3, the full variable domain is GAGVSQSPRYKVAKRGQDVALRCDPISGHVSLFWYQQALGQGPEFLTYFQNEAQLDKSGLPSDRFFAERPEGSVSTLKIQRTQQEDSAVYLCASSPRQGPYEQYFGPGTRLTVT.